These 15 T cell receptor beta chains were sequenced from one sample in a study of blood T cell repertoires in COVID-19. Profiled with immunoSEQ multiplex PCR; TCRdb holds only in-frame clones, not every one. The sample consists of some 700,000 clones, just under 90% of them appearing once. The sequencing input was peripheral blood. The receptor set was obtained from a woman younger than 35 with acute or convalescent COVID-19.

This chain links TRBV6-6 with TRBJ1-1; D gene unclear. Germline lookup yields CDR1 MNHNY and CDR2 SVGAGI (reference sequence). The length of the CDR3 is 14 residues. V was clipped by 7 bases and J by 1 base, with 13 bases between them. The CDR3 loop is CASIEGGGNTEAFF. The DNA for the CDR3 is TGTGCCAGCATTGAGGGTGGTGGGAACACTGAAGCTTTCTTT.

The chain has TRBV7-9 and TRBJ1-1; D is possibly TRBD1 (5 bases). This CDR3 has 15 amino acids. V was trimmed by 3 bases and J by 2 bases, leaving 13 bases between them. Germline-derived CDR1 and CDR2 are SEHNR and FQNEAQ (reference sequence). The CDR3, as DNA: TGTGCCAGCAGCTTGAATGGAGGGGCTAACACTGAAGCTTTCTTT. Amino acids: CASSLNGGANTEAFF.

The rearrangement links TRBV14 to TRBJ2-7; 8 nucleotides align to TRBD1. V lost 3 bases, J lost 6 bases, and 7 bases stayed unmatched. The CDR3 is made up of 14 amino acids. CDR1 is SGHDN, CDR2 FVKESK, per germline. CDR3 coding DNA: TGTGCCAGCAGCCAGGTGCAGGGGGCGGGCGAGCAGTACTTC. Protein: CASSQVQGAGEQYF.

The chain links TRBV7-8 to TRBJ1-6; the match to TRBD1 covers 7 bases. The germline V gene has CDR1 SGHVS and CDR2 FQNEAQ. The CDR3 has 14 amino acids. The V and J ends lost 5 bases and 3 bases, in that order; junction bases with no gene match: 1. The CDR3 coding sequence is TGTGCCAGCAGCCGGGACAGCTATAATTCACCCCTCCACTTT. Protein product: CASSRDSYNSPLHF.

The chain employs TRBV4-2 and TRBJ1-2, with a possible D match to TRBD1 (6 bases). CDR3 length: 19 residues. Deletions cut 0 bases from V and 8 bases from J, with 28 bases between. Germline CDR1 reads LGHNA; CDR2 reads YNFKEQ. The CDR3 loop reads CASSQERDRTGYMVRGYTF. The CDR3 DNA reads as TGTGCCAGCAGCCAAGAAAGGGACCGAACAGGGTATATGGTGAGAGGCTACACCTTC.

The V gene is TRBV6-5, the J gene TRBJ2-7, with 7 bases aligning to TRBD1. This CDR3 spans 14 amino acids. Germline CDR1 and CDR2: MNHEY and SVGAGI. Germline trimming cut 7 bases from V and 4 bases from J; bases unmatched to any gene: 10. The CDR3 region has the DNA TGTGCCAGCACTCCCCGGGACAGCAAGTACGAGCAGTACTTC. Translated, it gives CASTPRDSKYEQYF.

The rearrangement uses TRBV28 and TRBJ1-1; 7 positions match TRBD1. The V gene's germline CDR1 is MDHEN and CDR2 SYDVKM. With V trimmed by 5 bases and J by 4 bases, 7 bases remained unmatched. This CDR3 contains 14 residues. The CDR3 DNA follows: TGTGCCAGCAGTACCAGGGGGTCGGTCACTGAAGCTTTCTTT. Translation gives CASSTRGSVTEAFF.

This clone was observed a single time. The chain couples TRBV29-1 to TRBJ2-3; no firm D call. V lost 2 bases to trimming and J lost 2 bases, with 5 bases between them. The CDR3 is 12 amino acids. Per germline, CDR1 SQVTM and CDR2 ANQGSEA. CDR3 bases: TGCAGCGTTGAAACTAACACAGATACGCAGTATTTT. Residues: CSVETNTDTQYF.

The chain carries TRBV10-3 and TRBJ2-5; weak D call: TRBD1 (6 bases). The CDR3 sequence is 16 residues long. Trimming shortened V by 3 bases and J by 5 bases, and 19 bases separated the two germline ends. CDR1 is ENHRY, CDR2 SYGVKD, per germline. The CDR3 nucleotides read TGTGCCATCAGTGACTTCGATAAGGGGACACGGGAGACCCAGTACTTC. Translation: CAISDFDKGTRETQYF.

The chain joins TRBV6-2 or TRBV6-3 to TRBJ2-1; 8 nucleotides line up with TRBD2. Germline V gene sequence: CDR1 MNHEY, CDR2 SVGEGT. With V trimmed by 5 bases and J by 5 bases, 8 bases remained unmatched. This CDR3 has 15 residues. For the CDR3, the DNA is TGTGCCAGCAGTCTAACTAGCGGCTATAACAATGAGCAGTTCTTC. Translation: CASSLTSGYNNEQFF.

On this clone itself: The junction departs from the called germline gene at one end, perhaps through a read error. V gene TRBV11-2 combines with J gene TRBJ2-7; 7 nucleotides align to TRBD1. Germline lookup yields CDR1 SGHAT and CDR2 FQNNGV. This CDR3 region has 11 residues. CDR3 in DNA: TGTGCCAGCAGCCCTACGGGACAGCCCCACTTC. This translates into CASSPTGQPHF. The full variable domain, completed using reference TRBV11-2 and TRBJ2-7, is EAGVAQSPRYKIIEKRQSVAFWCNPISGHATLYWYQQILGQGPKLLIQFQNNGVVDDSQLPKDRFSAERLKGVDSTLKIQPAKLEDSAVYLCASSPTGQPHFGPGTRLTVT.

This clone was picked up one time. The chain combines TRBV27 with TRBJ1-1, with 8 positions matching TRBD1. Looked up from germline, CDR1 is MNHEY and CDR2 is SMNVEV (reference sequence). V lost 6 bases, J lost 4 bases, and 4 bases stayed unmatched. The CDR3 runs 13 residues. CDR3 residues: CASRDRAFTEAFF. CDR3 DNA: TGTGCCAGCAGGGACAGGGCTTTCACTGAAGCTTTCTTT.

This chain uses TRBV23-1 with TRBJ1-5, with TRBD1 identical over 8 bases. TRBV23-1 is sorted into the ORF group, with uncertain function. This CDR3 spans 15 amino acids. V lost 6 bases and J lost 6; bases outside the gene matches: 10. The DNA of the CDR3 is TGCGCCAGCAGCCCAAGGACAGGGTTTGGTCAGCCCCAGCATTTT. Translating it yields CASSPRTGFGQPQHF.

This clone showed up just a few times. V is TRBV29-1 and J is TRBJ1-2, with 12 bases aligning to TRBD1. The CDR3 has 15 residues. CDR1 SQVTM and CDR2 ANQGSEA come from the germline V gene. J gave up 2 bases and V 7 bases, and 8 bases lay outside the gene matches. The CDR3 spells CSAGTGGLRNYGYTF. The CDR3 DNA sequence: TGCAGCGCCGGGACAGGGGGCCTAAGGAACTATGGCTACACCTTC.

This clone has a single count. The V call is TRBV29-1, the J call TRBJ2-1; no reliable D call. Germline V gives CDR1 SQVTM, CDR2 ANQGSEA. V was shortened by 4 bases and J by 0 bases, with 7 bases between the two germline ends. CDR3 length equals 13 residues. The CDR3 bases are TGCAGCGTTGCGCTAGACTCCTACAATGAGCAGTTCTTC. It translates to CSVALDSYNEQFF.